This is a list of T cell receptor beta chains from one sample in a study of synovial regulatory T cells in juvenile arthritis. Only in-frame clones appear in the TCRdb table, and some are missing; sequencing was by immunoSEQ multiplex PCR. This repertoire includes roughly 9,800 clones. The sequenced sample consisted of Treg cells from blood. The source of these receptors is a donor aged 2-30 years with juvenile idiopathic arthritis. The CDR3 runs from the conserved cysteine through the conserved F or W. The order of the fields is CDR3 length, V gene, J gene, CDR3 protein.

len: 15; v_gene: TRBV6-6; j_gene: TRBJ1-1; CDR3aa: CASRRTVRMNTEAFF
len: 13; v_gene: TRBV7-2; j_gene: TRBJ1-2; CDR3aa: CASSSGPSYGYTF
len: 14; v_gene: TRBV30; j_gene: TRBJ2-7; CDR3aa: CAWGPMGALREQYF
len: 13; v_gene: TRBV30; j_gene: TRBJ1-2; CDR3aa: CAWSVPGNYGYTF
len: 17; v_gene: TRBV12-5; j_gene: TRBJ1-4; CDR3aa: CASGLGKGSSTNEKLFF
len: 11; v_gene: TRBV20-1; j_gene: TRBJ2-5; CDR3aa: CSARDRETQYF
len: 11; v_gene: TRBV20-1; j_gene: TRBJ1-2; CDR3aa: CSARDNYGYTF
len: 13; v_gene: TRBV6-1; j_gene: TRBJ2-7; CDR3aa: CASIGRVIYEQYF
len: 15; v_gene: TRBV5-8; j_gene: TRBJ2-7; CDR3aa: CASSLQGPSSYEQYF
len: 14; v_gene: TRBV18; j_gene: TRBJ1-5; CDR3aa: CASSALQGAQPQHF
len: 17; v_gene: TRBV4-1; j_gene: TRBJ2-2; CDR3aa: CASSQETSGRNTGELFF
len: 14; v_gene: TRBV19; j_gene: TRBJ1-5; CDR3aa: CASSKTRDNQPQHF
len: 13; v_gene: TRBV6-1; j_gene: TRBJ2-3; CDR3aa: CASSEDNTDTQYF
len: 11; v_gene: TRBV2; j_gene: TRBJ1-4; CDR3aa: CASTPRAKLFF
len: 14; v_gene: TRBV11-2; j_gene: TRBJ1-2; CDR3aa: CASRLDHSFGGYTF
len: 16; v_gene: TRBV12-5; j_gene: TRBJ1-1; CDR3aa: CASGLGPLSWNTEAFF
len: 10; v_gene: TRBV6-1; j_gene: TRBJ2-5; CDR3aa: CASRLETQYF